One T cell receptor (beta chain) is described in this entry. The sample belongs to a study of blood T cell repertoires in COVID-19. About the research overall: T cells, B-cell-depleted T cells, or PBMCs supplied cDNA or gDNA.

Germline V gene sequence: CDR1 MGHRA, CDR2 YSYEKL. Trimming cost V 2 bases and J 2 bases; bases outside gene matches: 2. This CDR3 has 15 amino acids. Recruits, aged about 18 to 100 years, lived in 25 or so US areas. Allocation to cohorts depended on clinical history reported by the participants. Among Cohort 3 donors, those recovered had two negative PCRs, clearance, or symptom resolution. Clones were sequenced by immunoSEQ multiplex PCR, and TCRdb holds only the in-frame ones, with some missing. This sample yields 220,000 or so clones, of which approximately 85% are seen a single time; 2% to 2.5% belongs to the top ten.

The receptor was isolated from a woman aged 50 to 60 who had recovered from COVID-19. The rearrangement uses TRBV4-1 and TRBJ1-4; 7 nucleotides agree with TRBD1. Sequenced input: PBMCs or T cells enriched from blood (not recorded which). CDR3 nucleotide sequence: TGCGCCAGCAGCCAACCGGGACAGACTAATGAAAAACTGTTTTTT. It encodes CASSQPGQTNEKLFF.